The sequence of this TCR beta chain was determined in a study of post-analysis software for immune sequencing data. Study outcomes and limitations: When the samples were clustered directly with F measure, those that had been prepared in the same batch showed strong co-clustering. People with multiple sclerosis had a significantly lower normalized Chao1 diversity than controls did. Several TRBV segments occurring more often in patients than controls included TRBV5-6, TRBV5-1 and TRBV20-1.

On this clonotype: Its antigen remains unknown.

The TCR beta cDNA libraries carried unique molecular identifiers. Each sample of roughly 0.95 to 10 million input T cells yielded roughly 500,000 cDNA molecules, so each molecule approximated one T cell. TCRdb analysed the PCR reads with MiXCR anew, one entry per CDR3 protein. The top ten clones hold 4.5% to 7.5% of a sample with roughly 540,000 distinct CDR3 sequences, roughly 34% of them seen once. Germline V CDR1 and CDR2: DFQATT, SNEGSKA (reference sequence). V was cut by 3 bases and J by 0 bases, with 15 bases left in between. The CDR3 consists of 15 residues. The V and J genes are TRBV20-1 and TRBJ2-7; D remains unclear. This receptor was obtained from a girl between 2 and 17 years old with multiple sclerosis. Sample: blood. In nucleotides, the CDR3 is TGCAGTGCTAGGGATAGGCTGGGCTACTCCTACGAGCAGTACTTC. Protein product: CSARDRLGYSYEQYF.